This entry describes one T cell receptor (beta chain). What this receptor recognizes is not known. The sample holds no much larger clone one base away, and base qualities are not on file. This sample stems from a study of blood T cell repertoires in COVID-19 (TCRdb year 2020). Study-wide context: Samples from collaborators originated in the United States, Italy and Spain and spanned both the acute and convalescent phases of COVID-19. HLA class I and class II types, where available, came from metadata supplied by the sample provider rather than from assay-based typing. The prospective study material was composed of cDNA or gDNA derived from T cells, B-cell-depleted T cells, or PBMCs. The dataset comprised deeply sampled blood TCRbeta repertoires from subjects exposed to, actively infected with, or recovered from COVID-19. Samples came from the ongoing ImmuneRACE study (first 160 participants) plus 1,254 subjects from 6 global collaborators. Sample metadata almost always included a de-identified subject ID, COVID-19 status, age in years and sex. The repertoires were released in a freely available public database meant as a resource for research on the immune response to SARS-CoV-2. The full study reports these points: How much clinical and demographic metadata was included differed by source and by participant, and the metadata was provided uncurated.

Collaborating institutions collected whole blood in K2EDTA tubes following their own protocols. For TCRbeta analysis, collaborators shipped samples in one of three forms: frozen whole blood, isolated PBMCs, or DNA extracted from either of those sample types. TCRbeta CDR3 regions were amplified from genomic DNA by means of the immunoSEQ Assay, a bias-controlled multiplex PCR. In the original analysis: The number of nucleated cells in each sample was estimated by amplification of reference gene primers within the assay. Sequence reads were collapsed and filtered to measure the absolute abundance of every unique TCRbeta CDR3 rearrangement. For each sample, productive Simpson clonality was calculated as the square root of Simpson's diversity index over productive rearrangements. The table was pulled from immuneACCESS by TCRdb, which kept in-frame rearrangements only. Such tables lose some clones; where checked, under half of the loss comes from unresolved V genes, and the rest has no known cause. V, J and clone size are taken as reported in that table, and D and trimming were inferred from the DNA itself. Recorded for this sample are tens of thousands of clones; 65% to 90% of them occurred a single time. The ten largest clonotypes hold about 45% of the sample.

Via the germline V gene, CDR1 is MDHEN and CDR2 SYDVKM. V loses 10 bases, J loses 6 bases, and the germline ends lie 21 bases apart. The CDR3 starts with the cysteine, ends with the phenylalanine, and has 15 residues. The kept DNA is CDR3 alone, 45 bases in frame from the first base. Material for sequencing was peripheral blood. This sequence uses TRBV28 and TRBJ1-4; tentative D gene TRBD1, with 5 bases matching. The sequence derives from a man older than 75 with acute or convalescent COVID-19. Here is the DNA: TGTGCCACCCATTCCCGGGAGGGAGGGGATGAAAAACTGTTTTTT. It is translated as CATHSREGGDEKLFF.